The present T cell receptor beta chain was sequenced within a study of blood T cells in healthy people across ages. Overall study results and limits: Long-lived donors carried more naive CD4+ cells and greater diversity than aged donors. Bulk PBMC profiling left naive and antigen-experienced comparisons inconclusive. Diversity was estimated from one million T cells, and these estimates were considered underestimates. Researchers report that TCR beta diversity correlated strongly with naive T cell percentage.

The second PCR ran about 6 to 12 cycles with a sample-barcoded 5' primer and J-beta primers. TCRdb analysed the 5' RACE reads with MiXCR anew, one entry per CDR3 protein. Of roughly 1 million distinct CDR3 sequences in the sample, less than 25% were seen once. This clonotype came up a few times. Its target is unknown. CDR1 is SGHAT and CDR2 is FQNNGV in the germline V gene. CDR3 size: 15 residues. Trimming removed 6 bases from V and 1 base from J; junction bases left unmatched: 5. These data are also associated with another study on T cells of mothers and their children.

This chain joins TRBV11-2 and TRBJ2-5, with 10 bases fitting TRBD2. Material for sequencing was blood. This TCR was recovered from a girl aged 2-10 years in good health. The CDR3 region is CASRPAGGGQETQYF. CDR3 nucleotides: TGTGCCAGCAGGCCAGCGGGAGGGGGCCAAGAGACCCAGTACTTC.